These T cell receptor beta chains were read from a single sample in a study of T cell clusters in autoimmune cytopenias. TCRdb reprocessed the multiplex PCR reads and reports one entry per CDR3 protein, with no DNA. The sample has around 7,900 distinct CDR3 sequences. Sequenced material: peripheral blood. All receptors come from a human donor with an autoimmune cytopenia or autoimmune hepatitis (not recorded which). Each CDR3 is given with its conserved first and last residue. Rows give clone size only sometimes, using once, few, many, or a class for an expanded clone.

cdr3_aa clone_size j_call v_call
CASRSRQRDEQYF medium-sized TRBJ2-7 TRBV12-3/TRBV12-4
CASSSRTDQLYGYTF . TRBJ1-2 TRBV5-6
CASSFQRSYTGELFF medium-sized TRBJ2-2 TRBV7-2
CASSYSPGRSSNTGELFF . TRBJ2-2 TRBV6-6
CASSFLRNTGELFF . TRBJ2-2 TRBV7-2
CASSPGLAATDTQYF medium-sized TRBJ2-3 TRBV6-6
CASSFPGANYNEQFF . TRBJ2-1 TRBV5-8
CASSYLSGRGNEQYF . TRBJ2-7 TRBV6-2/TRBV6-3
CASSETGGAKNIQYF . TRBJ2-4 TRBV27
CAWKGLAYNEQFF . TRBJ2-1 TRBV30
CASSLGQGRDTQYF medium-sized TRBJ2-3 TRBV12-3/TRBV12-4
CAPKSGGDTDTQYF . TRBJ2-3 TRBV10-3
CARGGGTNTGELFF . TRBJ2-2 TRBV7-9
CASSLGLAGAMNTGELFF medium-sized TRBJ2-2 TRBV5-5
CASSQTGPNEKLFF . TRBJ1-4 TRBV7-9
CASSYVQGGADTQYF medium-sized TRBJ2-3 TRBV6-5
CASSWAPSSYNEQFF . TRBJ2-1 TRBV5-6
CASSDRIYDQPQHF . TRBJ1-5 TRBV6-1
CASSVVRMNMNTEAFF . TRBJ1-1 TRBV6-1
CASSLTVRGAEYDTQYF . TRBJ2-3 TRBV27
CSVEAGRNEAFF medium-sized TRBJ1-1 TRBV29-1
CASSPKWGTASGGYTF . TRBJ1-2 TRBV5-6
CASSLAQRGGVDIQYF . TRBJ2-4 TRBV5-5
CASRGIGSIDEQYF . TRBJ2-7 TRBV6-1
CSARDVAGEGETQYF . TRBJ2-5 TRBV20-1
CASSLSTGTAGNTIYF . TRBJ1-3 TRBV13
CASSYAGVYGEQYF medium-sized TRBJ2-7 TRBV6-5
CASSIQTGHNQPQHF . TRBJ1-5 TRBV19
CSAAREGRGTEAFF . TRBJ1-1 TRBV20-1
CSAREGRSNQPQHF . TRBJ1-5 TRBV20-1
CASSVGGSYEQYF . TRBJ2-7 TRBV5-1
CASSLGGSGGRARKQFF . TRBJ2-1 TRBV7-2
CASRRNRDEQFF medium-sized TRBJ2-1 TRBV6-6
CASSPFEGGPDEQYF . TRBJ2-7 TRBV18